This entry features one T cell receptor beta chain sequence. The entry originates in a study of blood T cell repertoires in COVID-19. CDR1 and CDR2 (germline): MGHDK, SYGVNS. Trimming removed 5 bases from V and 2 bases from J; junction bases left unmatched: 6. This CDR3 spans 15 amino acids. This table comes from immunoSEQ multiplex PCR, and its TCRdb copy is limited to in-frame clones, with some not included. Among roughly 100,000 clones listed, around 90% were seen once. The material sequenced was peripheral blood. This sequence was found in a human donor in a cohort sampled during active COVID-19. J is TRBJ2-5 and V is TRBV25-1; 9 bases are a match to TRBD1. The CDR3 reads CASSRGQGSQETQYF. DNA of the CDR3: TGTGCCAGCAGTCGCGGACAGGGGAGTCAAGAGACCCAGTACTTC.